This TCR beta chain originates from a study of T cell responses to AZD1222 COVID-19 vaccine. Sequenced by immunoSEQ multiplex PCR; TCRdb stores in-frame clones only, minus some. The sample carries around 120,000 clones, 85% to 95% recorded once. V gave up 1 base and J gave up 3 bases, with 9 bases separating them. The V gene's germline CDR1 is PRHDT and CDR2 FYEKMQ (reference sequence). CDR3 size: 14 residues. The TCR comes from an adult who received the AZD1222 COVID-19 vaccine. The rearrangement joins TRBV13 to TRBJ1-1; possible D gene TRBD1, 6 bases. The sequencing used peripheral blood, collected 28 days after the second AZD1222 dose. The chain's CDR3 is CASSLAGVYTEAFF. The CDR3 DNA is TGTGCCAGCAGCTTAGCAGGGGTGTACACTGAAGCTTTCTTT.